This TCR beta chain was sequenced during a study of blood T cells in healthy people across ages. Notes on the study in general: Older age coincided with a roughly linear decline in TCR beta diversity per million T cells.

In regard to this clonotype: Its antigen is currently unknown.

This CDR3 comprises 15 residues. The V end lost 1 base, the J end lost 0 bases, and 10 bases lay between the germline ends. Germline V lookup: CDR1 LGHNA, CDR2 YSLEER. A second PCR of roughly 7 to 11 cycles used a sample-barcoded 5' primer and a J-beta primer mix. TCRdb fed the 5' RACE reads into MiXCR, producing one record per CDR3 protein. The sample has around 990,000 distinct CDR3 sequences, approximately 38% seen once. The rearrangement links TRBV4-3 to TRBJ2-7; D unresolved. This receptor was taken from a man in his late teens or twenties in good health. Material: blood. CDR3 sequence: CASSQARLPSYEQYF. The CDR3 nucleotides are TGCGCCAGCAGCCAAGCACGGTTGCCCTCCTACGAGCAGTACTTC.